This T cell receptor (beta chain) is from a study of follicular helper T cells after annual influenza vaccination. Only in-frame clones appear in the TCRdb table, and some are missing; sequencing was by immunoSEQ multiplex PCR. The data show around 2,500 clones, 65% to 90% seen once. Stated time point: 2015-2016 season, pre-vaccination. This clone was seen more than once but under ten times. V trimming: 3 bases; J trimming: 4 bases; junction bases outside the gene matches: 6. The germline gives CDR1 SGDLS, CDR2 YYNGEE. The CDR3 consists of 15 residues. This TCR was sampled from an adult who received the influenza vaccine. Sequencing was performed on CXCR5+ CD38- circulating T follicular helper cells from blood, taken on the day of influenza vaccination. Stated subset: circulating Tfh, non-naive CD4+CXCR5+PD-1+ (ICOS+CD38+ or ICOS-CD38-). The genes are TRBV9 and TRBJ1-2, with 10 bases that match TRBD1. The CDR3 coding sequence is TGTGCCAGCAGCGGGAGGGACAGGGGTTCCTATGGCTACACCTTC. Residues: CASSGRDRGSYGYTF. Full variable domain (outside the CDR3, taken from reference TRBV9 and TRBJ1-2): DSGVTQTPKHLITATGQRVTLRCSPRSGDLSVYWYQQSLDQGLQFLIQYYNGEERAKGNILERFSAQQFPDLHSELNLSSLELGDSALYFCASSGRDRGSYGYTFGSGTRLTVV.